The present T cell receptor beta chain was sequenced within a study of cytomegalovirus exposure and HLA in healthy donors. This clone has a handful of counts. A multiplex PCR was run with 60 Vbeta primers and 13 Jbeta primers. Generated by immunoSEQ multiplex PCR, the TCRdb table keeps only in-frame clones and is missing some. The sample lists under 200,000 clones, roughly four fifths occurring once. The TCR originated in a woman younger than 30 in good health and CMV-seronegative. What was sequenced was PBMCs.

The CDR3 DNA reads as TGTGCCAGCAGCGTAGATATTGAGGGGGAACTAGATGGCTACACCTTC. Protein: CASSVDIEGELDGYTF. This sequence joins TRBV9 and TRBJ1-2, with D maybe TRBD1 (6 bases). The V gene lost 0 bases and the J gene lost 6 bases, with 18 bases spanning the gap. Germline CDR1 is SGDLS and CDR2 is YYNGEE. The CDR3 is 16 residues long.